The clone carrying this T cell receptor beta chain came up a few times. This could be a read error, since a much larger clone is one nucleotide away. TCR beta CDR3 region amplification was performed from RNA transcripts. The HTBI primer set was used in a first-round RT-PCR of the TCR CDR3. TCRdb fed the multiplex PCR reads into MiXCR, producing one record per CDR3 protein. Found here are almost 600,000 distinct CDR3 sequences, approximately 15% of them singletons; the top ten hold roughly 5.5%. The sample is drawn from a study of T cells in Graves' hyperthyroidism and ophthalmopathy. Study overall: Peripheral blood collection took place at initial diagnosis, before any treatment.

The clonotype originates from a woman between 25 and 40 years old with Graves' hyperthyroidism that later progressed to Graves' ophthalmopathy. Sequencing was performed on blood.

In DNA form, the CDR3 reads TGTGCCAGCACCCGAGGCACGGGAGGATACGAGCAGTACTTC. This sequence encodes CASTRGTGGYEQYF. The genes are TRBV6-8 and TRBJ2-7; 7 bases are shared with TRBD2. This CDR3 has 14 amino acids. Germline CDR1 and CDR2: MNHGY and SAAAGT. With V trimmed by 7 bases and J by 4 bases, 10 bases remained unmatched.